The sequence of this TCR beta chain was determined in a study of blood T cell repertoires in COVID-19 (dated by TCRdb to the early 2020s). Background on the whole study: Collaborator samples came from the United States, Italy and Spain and covered acute and convalescent phases of COVID-19. Nearly every sample came with metadata listing a de-identified subject ID, COVID-19 status, age in years and sex. The samples were drawn from the first 160 participants of the ongoing ImmuneRACE study and from 1,254 subjects provided by 6 global collaborators. The repertoires were released in a freely available public database intended as a resource for research on the immune response to SARS-CoV-2. The material from the prospective study consisted of cDNA or gDNA derived from T cells, B-cell-depleted T cells, or PBMCs. Where available, HLA class I and class II types were obtained from metadata supplied by the sample provider rather than from assay-based typing. The dataset comprised deeply sampled blood TCRbeta repertoires from subjects exposed to, actively infected with, or recovered from COVID-19.

CDR1 and CDR2 (LGHDT, YNNKEL) derive from the germline V gene (reference sequence). From its cysteine to its phenylalanine, the CDR3 spans 19 amino acids. Only the CDR3 region is kept as DNA, spanning 57 bases read in frame from base 1. V and J are trimmed by 4 bases and 0 bases, and the gene matches miss 11 bases of the junction. The immunoSEQ Assay, a bias-controlled multiplex PCR, was used to amplify TCRbeta CDR3 regions from genomic DNA. Under the source paper's analysis protocol: Nucleated cell counts per sample were estimated from amplification of reference gene primers within the assay. To quantify the absolute abundance of each unique TCRbeta CDR3 rearrangement, sequence reads were collapsed and filtered. For each sample, productive Simpson clonality was calculated as the square root of Simpson's diversity index over productive rearrangements. TCRdb obtained this table from immuneACCESS and retained in-frame rearrangements with V and J assigned. These tables miss some clones; where compared with another copy, unresolved V genes account for less than half of the shortfall, and the remainder is unexplained. The V and J calls and the clone size are those of that table, but D and trimming were determined from the DNA. Recorded for this sample are 140,000 to 150,000 clones; less than 90% of them occurred a single time. The ten largest account for less than 9% of the sample.

The investigation overall reported the following: Clinical and demographic metadata were provided uncurated, with the amount varying by source and participant.

Concerning this clone: The antigen this receptor binds is unknown. No base quality values were provided; no much bigger clone lies one nucleotide off.

One collaborating source in Seattle enrolled patients during active infection and followed them longitudinally through the course of disease. Collaborating institutions collected whole blood in K2EDTA tubes following their own protocols. For TCRbeta analysis, collaborator samples were shipped as frozen whole blood, as isolated PBMCs, or as DNA extracted from either sample type. Sequencing was carried out using peripheral blood. The rearranged chain carries TRBV3-1 (or the pseudogene TRBV3-2) and TRBJ2-3; the junction holds 12 bases that match TRBD1. The sequence derives from a man aged 25 to 45 with COVID-19, enrolled during active disease. CDR3 region: CASSLGWGQGASSTDTQYF. The nucleotide sequence reads as follows: TGTGCCAGCAGCCTGGGTTGGGGACAGGGGGCGTCTAGCACAGATACGCAGTATTTT.